A single sample gave rise to the 3 T cell receptor beta chains below, sequenced in a study of OX40 agonist ivuxolimab in advanced cancers. Library prep was done by the immunoSEQ multiplex PCR assay. The immuneACCESS repertoire file appears here via TCRdb, limited to in-frame rearrangements. These files lack a portion of the clones; in checked studies, under half of the deficit traces to unresolved V genes, and the cause of the others is not known. In all, the sample holds around 63,000 clones, and 85% to 90% of those were seen once. Roughly a tenth of the sample lies in the top ten. Specimen: CD4+ or CD8+ T cells sorted from blood, collected in a trial of the OX40 agonist ivuxolimab. The receptors come from an adult with an advanced solid tumor such as melanoma, head and neck, liver or kidney cancer.

The rearrangement links TRBV5-4 to TRBJ2-7, with 12 bases fitting TRBD2. Germline lookup yields CDR1 SGHNT and CDR2 YYREEE (reference sequence). The CDR3 runs 17 residues. The trim removed 2 bases at V and 0 bases at J, leaving 6 bases unmatched. CDR3 DNA sequence: TGTGCCAGCAGCTTAAGACTAGCGGGAGACCACTCCTACGAGCAGTACTTC. Protein sequence: CASSLRLAGDHSYEQYF. Supplemented by reference TRBV5-4 and TRBJ2-7, the full variable domain reads ETGVTQSPTHLIKTRGQQVTLRCSSQSGHNTVSWYQQALGQGPQFIFQYYREEENGRGNFPPRFSGLQFPNYSSELNVNALELDDSALYLCASSLRLAGDHSYEQYFGPGTRLTVT.

The chain couples TRBV2 to TRBJ1-5, with 10 bases aligning to TRBD1. Losses at the gene ends were 5 bases for V and 0 bases for J; bases not matched to a gene: 10. This CDR3 has 18 amino acids. Germline V gives CDR1 SNHLY, CDR2 FYNNEI. As DNA, the CDR3 is TGTGCCAGCAGTCCACCGGGACAGGGGCGGTTTAGCAATCAGCCCCAGCATTTT. This gives the protein CASSPPGQGRFSNQPQHF. The full variable domain, with the rest looked up from reference TRBV2 and TRBJ1-5, is EPEVTQTPSHQVTQMGQEVILRCVPISNHLYFYWYRQILGQKVEFLVSFYNNEISEKSEIFDDQFSVERPDGSNFTLKIRSTKLEDSAMYFCASSPPGQGRFSNQPQHFGDGTRLSIL.

The chain has TRBV5-1 and TRBJ2-1; 13 bases match TRBD2. The CDR3 runs to 17 residues. Trimming removed 2 bases from V and 3 bases from J; junction bases left unmatched: 5. Germline V gene data show CDR1 as SGHRS and CDR2 as YFSETQ. CDR3 residues: CASSFLGLAGVYNEQFF. The CDR3 nucleotides read TGCGCCAGCAGCTTCTTAGGACTAGCGGGGGTCTACAATGAGCAGTTCTTC.